One and the same sample provided the 13 T cell receptor beta chains below, sequenced in a study of cytotoxic CD8 clonotypes in ibrutinib-treated CLL. Only in-frame clones appear in the TCRdb table, and some are missing; sequencing was by immunoSEQ multiplex PCR. The data show some 150,000 clones, roughly 80% seen once. Sequenced material: PBMCs, taken after 12 months of ibrutinib treatment. The receptors stem from a human donor with chronic lymphocytic leukemia.

The chain links TRBV7-3 to TRBJ2-3; the D is unclear. Germline lookup yields CDR1 SGHTA and CDR2 FQGTGA. The ends were cut back, 0 bases at V and 0 bases at J, with 10 bases in the middle. The length of the CDR3 is 16 residues. The CDR3: CASSLTGSSSTDTQYF. The CDR3 DNA follows: TGTGCCAGCAGCTTAACGGGCAGTTCTAGCACAGATACGCAGTATTTT.

The V call is TRBV9, the J call TRBJ1-2; unclear D gene. The V end was cut by 0 bases, the J end by 3 bases, with 12 bases between. The germline gives CDR1 SGDLS, CDR2 YYNGEE. The CDR3 consists of 15 residues. The CDR3: CASSVATGVDYGYTF. DNA of the CDR3: TGTGCCAGCAGCGTAGCTACCGGGGTAGACTATGGCTACACCTTC.

This clone is a singleton in its sample. The gene calls are TRBV7-2 and TRBJ2-1, with D possibly being TRBD1 (6 bases). Trimming took 2 bases from V and 10 from J, leaving 9 bases between them. This CDR3 region has 12 residues. The germline CDR1 and CDR2 sequences are SGHTA and FQGNSA. The DNA of the CDR3 is TGTGCCAGCAGCTTAACAGGGTACGAGCAGTTCTTC. It yields the protein CASSLTGYEQFF.

This clone was detected once. The CDR3 loop reads CASSLGGDGYEQYF. The CDR3 DNA sequence: TGTGCCAGCAGTTTAGGCGGAGACGGCTACGAGCAGTACTTC. The chain uses TRBV27 and TRBJ2-7; D ambiguous. Trimming left V 2 bases short and J 3 bases short, with 11 bases between. Germline V CDR1 and CDR2: MNHEY, SMNVEV (reference sequence). This CDR3 spans 14 amino acids.

The genes are TRBV19 and TRBJ2-5, with D possibly matching TRBD2 (6 bases). This CDR3 has 15 residues. Germline V gene data show CDR1 as LNHDA and CDR2 as SQIVND (reference sequence). V lost 3 bases and J lost 1, with 12 bases in between. The chain's CDR3 is CASSIRGTRQETQYF. DNA for the CDR3: TGTGCCAGTAGTATTCGGGGGACGCGCCAAGAGACCCAGTACTTC.

A single count supports this clone. The rearrangement links TRBV7-2 to TRBJ1-5; D is possibly TRBD1 (5 bases). Germline V gene data show CDR1 as SGHTA and CDR2 as FQGNSA. The CDR3 covers 13 residues. The V and J ends lost 6 bases and 6 bases respectively, with 12 bases between them. CDR3 bases: TGTGCCAGCAGTGGGACCGAGGGTCAGCCCCAGCATTTT. The encoded protein is CASSGTEGQPQHF. The full variable domain, in which reference TRBV7-2 and TRBJ1-5 provide the parts outside the CDR3, is GAGVSQSPSNKVTEKGKDVELRCDPISGHTALYWYRQSLGQGLEFLIYFQGNSAPDKSGLPSDRFSAERTGGSVSTLTIQRTQQEDSAVYLCASSGTEGQPQHFGDGTRLSIL.

The CDR3 nucleotides are TGTGCCAGCAGCTTGGCCGGAGGGGGACAGGGAAACTACGAGCAGTACTTC. Its protein product is CASSLAGGGQGNYEQYF. The rearrangement links TRBV5-8 to TRBJ2-7; TRBD1 matches 9 bases. Germline V gene data show CDR1 as SGHTS and CDR2 as YDEGEE. The CDR3 covers 17 residues. The J segment lost 3 bases and the V segment lost 0 bases, leaving 10 bases of the junction unmatched. Using reference TRBV5-8 and TRBJ2-7 for the parts outside the CDR3, the full variable domain is EAGVTQSPTHLIKTRGQQATLRCSPISGHTSVYWYQQALGLGLQFLLWYDEGEERNRGNFPPRFSGRQFPNYSSELNVNALELEDSALYLCASSLAGGGQGNYEQYFGPGTRLTVT.

The V call is TRBV2, the J call TRBJ1-1, with unresolved D. Germline CDR1 is SNHLY and CDR2 is FYNNEI. CDR3 length: 10 amino acids. V gave up 5 bases and J gave up 11 bases, with 9 bases separating them. This CDR3 reads CASSSGEAFF. Here the CDR3 DNA reads TGTGCCAGCAGTTCTGGGGAGGCTTTCTTT.

The CDR3 DNA is TGTGCCAGCAGTTACTTCCGTAATTCACCCCTCCACTTT. This translates into CASSYFRNSPLHF. The V and J genes are TRBV6-5 and TRBJ1-6, with D unclear. Germline values: CDR1 MNHEY, CDR2 SVGAGI. This CDR3 is built from 13 residues. V was shortened by 1 base and J by 6 bases, with 4 bases between the two germline ends.

The chain links TRBV18 to TRBJ2-3, with a tentative D call TRBD2 (5 bases). The length of the CDR3 is 16 residues. Looked up from germline, CDR1 is KGHSH and CDR2 is LQKENI. The ends were cut back, 5 bases at V and 0 bases at J, with 15 bases in the middle. The CDR3 protein is CASSTQDWASTDTQYF. CDR3 in DNA: TGTGCCAGCTCAACTCAGGACTGGGCTAGCACAGATACGCAGTATTTT.

V is TRBV27 and J is TRBJ2-7; the D is unclear. V lost 4 bases and J 3 bases, leaving 10 bases between the germline ends. The CDR3 is 13 amino acids. CDR1 is MNHEY and CDR2 is SMNVEV in the germline V gene (reference sequence). This CDR3 is CASSSARNYEQYF. The CDR3 bases are TGTGCCAGCAGTTCCGCGCGAAACTACGAGCAGTACTTC.

The rearrangement uses TRBV5-6 and TRBJ1-1, with a tentative D call TRBD1 (5 bases). CDR3 length: 15 residues. The germline V gene has CDR1 SGHDT and CDR2 YYEEEE. Trimming took off 2 bases at V and 1 base at J, with 12 bases between the two ends. CDR3 in amino acids: CASSFFRGKNTEAFF. CDR3 coding DNA: TGTGCCAGCAGCTTCTTTAGGGGTAAGAACACTGAAGCTTTCTTT.

In regard to this clone: Being one base from a much bigger clone, this may be a read error. The rearrangement joins TRBV7-9 to TRBJ1-2; D perhaps matches TRBD1 (5 bases). This CDR3 is built from 14 residues. V lost 7 bases to trimming and J lost 4 bases, with 16 bases between them. Germline assignment: CDR1 SEHNR and CDR2 FQNEAQ (reference sequence). The CDR3 protein is CASNGLQGGYGYTF. Written as DNA, the CDR3 is TGTGCCAGCAACGGTCTGCAGGGAGGCTATGGCTACACCTTC.